This T cell receptor beta chain is from a study of metastatic and nonmetastatic thyroid tumors. V gave up 5 bases and J gave up 5 bases, with 10 bases separating them. The CDR3 has 13 residues. Germline V CDR1 and CDR2: SEHNR, FQNEAQ (reference sequence). TCRdb redid the clone calls on the PCR reads using MiXCR. The sample yields 20,000 to 25,000 clones, 15% to 19% seen once. This clone has at least ten counts. Prior to thyroid surgery, none of the patients had received any treatment. Material: blood. The V gene is TRBV7-9, the J gene TRBJ2-1, with D possibly matching TRBD1 (5 bases). The clonotype originates from a female donor with papillary thyroid cancer or a benign thyroid nodule (not recorded which). Some clones in this sample may be carry-over from other donors' samples. CDR3 bases: TGTGCCAGCAGCAAACCGACAGACAATGAGCAGTTCTTC. Its protein is CASSKPTDNEQFF.